These T cell receptor beta chains were read from a single sample in a study of CD8 T cells in ankylosing spondylitis. TCRdb recomputed calls from the 5' RACE reads with MiXCR, one row per CDR3 protein. The sample includes 200,000 to 250,000 distinct CDR3 sequences, approximately 16% seen only once; the top ten take about 42%. The sequencing sample was made of blood, either unsorted or a sorted T cell fraction (not recorded which). These receptors all stem from a male donor with ankylosing spondylitis. Both conserved end residues are part of each CDR3. A D gene is named only where the DNA matches it firmly. Size is stated for part of the rows, as once, few or many counts, or as a class when the clone is expanded.

few	TRBV5-1	TRBJ2-3	TRBD2	CASSLEGRLAGVTDTQYF	TGCGCCAGCAGCTTGGAAGGGCGGCTAGCGGGAGTTACAGATACGCAGTATTTT
NA	TRBV27	TRBJ1-5	NA	CASSLSFNQPQHF	TGTGCCAGCAGTTTAAGTTTCAATCAGCCCCAGCATTTT
NA	TRBV9	TRBJ2-7	TRBD2	CASSEGLAGYEQYF	TGTGCCAGCAGCGAGGGACTAGCGGGGTACGAGCAGTACTTC
NA	TRBV4-1	TRBJ2-7	TRBD1	CASSSGTGLEQYF	TGCGCCAGCAGCTCCGGGACAGGACTCGAGCAGTACTTC
few	TRBV9	TRBJ2-1	TRBD2	CASSVTGLAGFNEQFF	TGTGCCAGCAGTGTAACCGGACTAGCGGGTTTTAATGAGCAGTTCTTC
NA	TRBV10-3	TRBJ1-2	NA	CAISESDGESGLANYGYTF	TGTGCCATCAGTGAGTCGGACGGAGAGTCGGGGTTAGCTAACTATGGCTACACCTTC
many	TRBV4-1	TRBJ2-1	NA	CASSHMGNEQFF	TGCGCCAGCAGCCATATGGGCAATGAGCAGTTCTTC
few	TRBV11-2	TRBJ2-5	NA	CASSISGNYGETQYF	TGTGCCAGCAGCATTAGCGGTAATTACGGAGAGACCCAGTACTTC
NA	TRBV21-1	TRBJ1-4	NA	CASSKRVVTGPNEKLFF	TGTGCCAGCAGCAAGAGGGTTGTTACCGGGCCTAATGAAAAACTGTTTTTT
few	TRBV12-3/TRBV12-4	TRBJ1-4	TRBD1	CASSLRGPLEKLFF	TGTGCCAGCAGCCTGAGGGGGCCCCTAGAAAAACTGTTTTTT
many	TRBV29-1	TRBJ2-5	NA	CSATPPWMGETQYF	TGCAGCGCTACCCCCCCTTGGATGGGAGAGACCCAGTACTTC
NA	TRBV20-1	TRBJ2-7	TRBD2	CSARLAGDHFSYEQYF	TGCAGTGCTAGATTGGCGGGGGACCACTTCTCCTACGAGCAGTACTTC
few	TRBV28	TRBJ2-7	TRBD1	CASSPKTGVSYEQYF	TGTGCCAGCAGTCCCAAGACAGGGGTCTCCTACGAGCAGTACTTC
NA	TRBV29-1	TRBJ2-2	NA	CSVIYGGELFF	TGCAGCGTTATTTATGGCGGGGAGCTGTTTTTT
NA	TRBV4-3	TRBJ2-1	TRBD2	CASSQYRTSGYNEQFF	TGCGCCAGCAGCCAATACAGGACTAGCGGTTACAATGAGCAGTTCTTC
NA	TRBV4-1	TRBJ1-2	TRBD1	CASSFRDRADGYTF	TGCGCCAGCAGCTTTCGGGACAGGGCAGATGGCTACACCTTC
few	TRBV6-1	TRBJ2-1	NA	CASSDSGSHNEQFF	TGTGCCAGCAGTGATAGCGGAAGCCACAATGAGCAGTTCTTC
NA	TRBV28	TRBJ2-1	TRBD2	CASSWPGTSGRPSSYNEQFF	TGTGCCAGCAGTTGGCCGGGGACTAGCGGGAGGCCGAGCTCCTACAATGAGCAGTTCTTC
many	TRBV12-3/TRBV12-4	TRBJ2-1	NA	CASSSGVSSYNEQFF	TGTGCCAGCAGCTCCGGGGTTAGCTCCTACAATGAGCAGTTCTTC
few	TRBV3-1	TRBJ1-1	NA	CASSQISGSKAEAFF	TGTGCCAGCAGCCAAATTAGCGGGAGTAAAGCTGAAGCTTTCTTT
NA	TRBV9	TRBJ1-6	NA	CASGGGSTRSPLHF	TGTGCCAGCGGGGGGGGGTCGACTAGATCACCCCTCCACTTT
NA	TRBV11-3	TRBJ2-7	NA	CASSDHFLGSYEQYF	TGTGCCAGCAGTGACCATTTTCTGGGATCCTACGAGCAGTACTTC
NA	TRBV7-9	TRBJ2-2	NA	CASSLTVASNTGELFF	TGTGCCAGCAGCCTAACAGTTGCGTCGAACACCGGGGAGCTGTTTTTT
few	TRBV29-1	TRBJ2-2	NA	CSAGIENTGELFF	TGCAGCGCAGGGATTGAGAACACCGGGGAGCTGTTTTTT
NA	TRBV13	TRBJ2-4	NA	CASVGWGNIQYF	TGTGCCAGCGTCGGGTGGGGAAACATTCAGTACTTC
NA	TRBV19	TRBJ1-2	NA	CASSVNQGWGYTF	TGTGCCAGTAGTGTAAATCAGGGTTGGGGCTACACCTTC
many	TRBV28	TRBJ2-7	NA	CASSTAGMPSYEQYF	TGTGCCAGCAGTACGGCCGGGATGCCCTCCTACGAGCAGTACTTC
NA	TRBV19	TRBJ1-6	NA	CASSPGTENLPLHF	TGTGCCAGTAGTCCGGGGACGGAGAATTTGCCCCTCCACTTT
NA	TRBV7-8	TRBJ2-3	TRBD2	CASSFSGGIHTDTQYF	TGTGCCAGCAGCTTTAGCGGGGGGATCCACACAGATACGCAGTATTTT
NA	TRBV5-1	TRBJ2-2	NA	CASSFGSGHLEINTGELFF	TGCGCCAGCAGCTTTGGGAGTGGCCACCTGGAAATTAACACCGGGGAGCTGTTTTTT
few	TRBV6-1	TRBJ1-1	TRBD1	CASSERRDSNTEAFF	TGTGCCAGCAGTGAACGAAGGGACAGTAACACTGAAGCTTTCTTT
few	TRBV29-1	TRBJ2-3	TRBD2	CSVTLADTDTQYF	TGCAGCGTTACACTAGCGGACACAGATACGCAGTATTTT
many	TRBV2	TRBJ2-1	NA	CASSEGGGPYNEQFF	TGTGCCAGCAGTGAAGGGGGGGGCCCCTACAATGAGCAGTTCTTC
few	TRBV28	TRBJ1-1	NA	CASSPGAEAFF	TGTGCCAGCAGTCCGGGCGCTGAAGCTTTCTTT
few	TRBV5-1	TRBJ2-3	NA	CASSLYDGGADTQYF	TGCGCCAGCAGCTTGTATGATGGAGGGGCAGATACGCAGTATTTT
NA	TRBV4-2	TRBJ2-3	NA	CASSYGLSDTQYF	TGTGCCAGCAGCTACGGACTATCGGATACGCAGTATTTT
NA	TRBV7-3	TRBJ2-2	NA	CASSLGFTNTGELFF	TGTGCCAGCAGCTTGGGGTTCACGAACACCGGGGAGCTGTTTTTT
few	TRBV9	TRBJ2-1	TRBD2	CASSGVGGGTSFNEQFF	TGTGCCAGCAGTGGAGTCGGGGGAGGGACTAGCTTCAATGAGCAGTTCTTC
few	TRBV30	TRBJ1-1	NA	CAWKDSSPKAFF	TGTGCCTGGAAGGACTCATCCCCGAAAGCTTTCTTT
NA	TRBV28	TRBJ2-5	NA	CASSLATKETQYF	TGTGCCAGCAGTTTAGCAACGAAAGAGACCCAGTACTTC
many	TRBV4-3	TRBJ1-1	TRBD1	CASSKARQGNTEAFF	TGCGCCAGCAGCAAAGCTAGACAGGGCAACACTGAAGCTTTCTTT
NA	TRBV30	TRBJ2-6	TRBD1	CAWGTVLSGANVLTF	TGTGCCTGGGGGACAGTACTGTCTGGGGCCAACGTCCTGACTTTC
NA	TRBV2	TRBJ2-3	NA	CASNREGSDTQYF	TGTGCCAGCAACAGGGAGGGGTCAGATACGCAGTATTTT